The 29 T cell receptor beta chains in this list originate from one sample, sequenced in a study of blood T cell repertoires in COVID-19. TCRdb keeps only in-frame clones here, not all; method: immunoSEQ multiplex PCR. The table includes fewer than 85,000 clones, about 79% detected once. What was sequenced was peripheral blood. The receptor set was obtained from a woman aged 60-75 years with acute or convalescent COVID-19.

This clone occurred a few times. The chain couples TRBV28 to TRBJ1-2, with D perhaps matching TRBD1 (6 bases). V was shortened by 5 bases and J by 8 bases, with 21 bases between the two germline ends. Germline-derived CDR1 and CDR2 are MDHEN and SYDVKM. The CDR3 spans 15 residues. The CDR3 DNA sequence: TGTGCCAGCAGTACCTTAGACAGGCCATCTCGGGGCTACACCTTC. This gives the protein CASSTLDRPSRGYTF.

This chain connects TRBV6-5 to TRBJ2-3, with 7 bases identical to TRBD2. Germline V gene data show CDR1 as MNHEY and CDR2 as SVGAGI. There are 15 residues in the CDR3. Trimming took 6 bases from V and 5 from J; bases not matched to a gene: 11. CDR3 in DNA: TGTGCCAGCAGCCTCGGGGCGGGAGTTGGAGATACGCAGTATTTT. It translates to CASSLGAGVGDTQYF.

V is TRBV30 and J is TRBJ1-1; D gene uncertain. Per germline, CDR1 GTSNPN and CDR2 SVGIG (reference sequence). Trimming left V 5 bases short and J 4 bases short, with 11 bases between. The CDR3 length is 12 residues. This CDR3 reads CAWGRVSTEAFF. The CDR3 DNA is TGTGCCTGGGGGAGGGTTTCCACTGAAGCTTTCTTT. The full variable domain, its missing parts supplied by reference TRBV30 and TRBJ1-1, is SQTIHQWPATLVQPVGSPLSLECTVEGTSNPNLYWYRQAAGRGLQLLFYSVGIGQISSEVPQNLSASRPQDRQFILSSKKLLLSDSGFYLCAWGRVSTEAFFGQGTRLTVV.

Written as DNA, the CDR3 is TGTGCCAGCAGCCAGGGTGGGACTCGCGGTAATGAAAAACTGTTTTTT. This sequence encodes CASSQGGTRGNEKLFF. This chain uses TRBV3-1 (or the pseudogene TRBV3-2) with TRBJ1-4, with a tentative D call TRBD1 (5 bases). V lost 3 bases and J lost 4, with 15 bases in between. The V gene's germline CDR1 is LGHDT and CDR2 YNNKEL (reference sequence). The CDR3 runs 16 residues.

This CDR3 reads CASSPTPLTGSNTGELFF. The CDR3 DNA follows: TGTGCCAGCAGCCCGACCCCACTGACAGGGTCTAACACCGGGGAGCTGTTTTTT. The chain has TRBV7-9 and TRBJ2-2; 7 bases agree with TRBD1. CDR1 is SEHNR, CDR2 FQNEAQ, per germline (reference sequence). This CDR3 is 18 amino acids long. V lost 5 bases and J lost 2; bases outside the gene matches: 14.

The chain joins TRBV19 to TRBJ2-2; 11 bases line up with TRBD2. Unmatched junction bases numbered 9, after V lost 6 bases and J lost 0 bases. The V gene's germline CDR1 is LNHDA and CDR2 SQIVND (reference sequence). The CDR3 covers 18 residues. The chain's CDR3 is CASRELGLADSNTGELFF. The CDR3, as DNA: TGTGCCAGTAGAGAACTGGGACTAGCGGATTCGAACACCGGGGAGCTGTTTTTT.

The chain employs TRBV19 and TRBJ1-4, with 7 bases that match TRBD1. Germline CDR1 LNHDA, CDR2 SQIVND (reference sequence). Trimming at V came to 5 bases and at J to 5 bases, leaving 8 bases not matched to a gene. CDR3 length: 15 amino acids. CDR3 residues: CASSDSGTENEKLFF. The CDR3 DNA sequence: TGTGCCAGTAGTGATTCTGGGACAGAAAATGAAAAACTGTTTTTT.

V usage is TRBV30 and J usage is TRBJ2-6; 10 nucleotides match TRBD2. The germline V gene encodes CDR1 GTSNPN and CDR2 SVGIG (reference sequence). The CDR3 covers 16 residues. Germline trimming cut 8 bases from V and 0 bases from J; bases unmatched to any gene: 7. The CDR3 loop is CAPPGLAASGANVLTF. The CDR3 DNA sequence: TGTGCCCCTCCCGGACTAGCGGCCTCTGGGGCCAACGTCCTGACTTTC.

The chain has TRBV19 and TRBJ1-6, with 8 bases that match TRBD1. The CDR3 contains 14 residues. Germline loops: CDR1 LNHDA, CDR2 SQIVND (reference sequence). With 6 bases clipped from V and 7 bases from J, the junction kept 5 bases outside the gene matches. This chain's CDR3 is CASREGQANSPLHF. The CDR3 coding sequence is TGTGCCAGTAGGGAGGGACAGGCGAATTCACCCCTCCACTTT.

The J gene is TRBJ1-1, the V gene TRBV12-5; D is perhaps TRBD1 (6 bases). CDR1 is LGHNT, CDR2 FRNRAP, per germline. The CDR3 consists of 14 residues. V was shortened by 7 bases and J by 5 bases, with 17 bases between the two germline ends. CDR3 bases: TGTGCTAGTGCCACGATTCAGGGGAAAACTGAAGCTTTCTTT. This sequence encodes CASATIQGKTEAFF.

CDR3 nucleotide sequence: TGCGCCAGCAGCTTGGGGACAGGAGGCGAAAACACCATATATTTT. This encodes CASSLGTGGENTIYF. This chain connects TRBV5-1 to TRBJ1-3, with 7 positions matching TRBD1. The germline gives CDR1 SGHRS, CDR2 YFSETQ. Trimming cost V 0 bases and J 6 bases; bases outside gene matches: 6. This CDR3 region has 15 residues.

V gene TRBV6-5 combines with J gene TRBJ1-6, with a possible D match to TRBD1 (6 bases). The V gene lost 5 bases and the J gene lost 7 bases, with 12 bases spanning the gap. This CDR3 is built from 14 residues. Germline loops: CDR1 MNHEY, CDR2 SVGAGI. CDR3 bases: TGTGCCAGCAGTCCCGGGGGGGGCAATTCACCCCTCCACTTT. Its translation is CASSPGGGNSPLHF.

The chain joins TRBV2 to TRBJ1-5; 7 nucleotides agree with TRBD1. Germline assignment: CDR1 SNHLY and CDR2 FYNNEI. Unmatched junction bases numbered 2, after V lost 2 bases and J lost 7 bases. The CDR3 totals 13 residues. The CDR3 DNA follows: TGTGCCAGCAGTGAAACAGGGGTCCAGCCCCAGCATTTT. Amino acids: CASSETGVQPQHF.

The rearrangement links TRBV2 to TRBJ1-6; D remains ambiguous. The V gene lost 4 bases and the J gene lost 7 bases, with 14 bases spanning the gap. Germline lookup yields CDR1 SNHLY and CDR2 FYNNEI. The CDR3 is made up of 15 amino acids. The CDR3 coding sequence is TGTGCCAGCAGTGGTGCCGGGATTCGGAATTCACCCCTCCACTTT. As protein: CASSGAGIRNSPLHF. The variable domain in full, completed from reference TRBV2 and TRBJ1-6, reads EPEVTQTPSHQVTQMGQEVILRCVPISNHLYFYWYRQILGQKVEFLVSFYNNEISEKSEIFDDQFSVERPDGSNFTLKIRSTKLEDSAMYFCASSGAGIRNSPLHFGNGTRLTVT.

This clone showed up just a few times. The chain uses TRBV20-1 and TRBJ1-6; TRBD1 might be the D (6 bases). CDR1 DFQATT and CDR2 SNEGSKA come from the germline V gene (reference sequence). CDR3 size: 15 residues. Trimming stripped 6 bases from V and 10 bases from J, with 22 bases between. The CDR3 region is CSASGGGGRSSPLHF. Written as DNA, the CDR3 is TGCAGTGCCAGTGGCGGCGGGGGGCGATCCTCACCCCTCCACTTT.

This chain uses TRBV6-2 or TRBV6-3 with TRBJ2-1, with 9 bases that match TRBD2. The junction had 6 bases not matched to a gene; V was cut back by 5 bases and J by 4 bases. Germline CDR1 and CDR2: MNHEY and SVGEGT. CDR3 size: 15 residues. CDR3 amino acids: CASSQERGAYNEQFF. The CDR3 bases are TGTGCCAGCAGTCAAGAGCGGGGGGCTTACAATGAGCAGTTCTTC.

The chain is built from TRBV28 and TRBJ2-5, with D maybe TRBD1 (6 bases). Trimming took off 6 bases at V and 5 bases at J, with 19 bases between the two ends. This CDR3 is 15 amino acids long. Germline V gene lookup returns CDR1 MDHEN and CDR2 SYDVKM. As DNA, the CDR3 is TGTGCCAGCAGCGAACAAAGGGGGAACGGGGAGACCCAGTACTTC. Translated: CASSEQRGNGETQYF. The variable domain in full, with the rest retrieved from reference TRBV28 and TRBJ2-5, is DVKVTQSSRYLVKRTGEKVFLECVQDMDHENMFWYRQDPGLGLRLIYFSYDVKMKEKGDIPEGYSVSREKKERFSLILESASTNQTSMYLCASSEQRGNGETQYFGPGTRLLVL.

The chain joins TRBV7-8 to TRBJ2-1, with 10 positions matching TRBD2. V was clipped by 1 base and J by 12 bases; unmatched bases: 15. This CDR3 spans 17 amino acids. Per the germline V gene, CDR1 is SGHVS and CDR2 is FQNEAQ. The CDR3 protein is CASSLVSVTSGDGGQFF. CDR3 nucleotide sequence: TGTGCCAGCAGCTTAGTCTCCGTAACTAGCGGGGACGGGGGGCAGTTCTTC.

This clone was observed a few times. The chain uses TRBV6-1 and TRBJ1-6, with 7 bases lining up with TRBD1. J lost 7 bases, V lost 1 base, and 4 bases had no gene match. The germline gives CDR1 MNHNS, CDR2 SASEGT. There are 15 residues in the CDR3. The CDR3 is CASSEGGQTNSPLHF. The CDR3 DNA reads as TGTGCCAGCAGTGAAGGGGGACAGACGAATTCACCCCTCCACTTT.

V and J are TRBV27 and TRBJ2-7; 10 nucleotides align to TRBD1. Per the germline V gene, CDR1 is MNHEY and CDR2 is SMNVEV (reference sequence). The CDR3 loop spans 15 amino acids. Germline trimming cut 5 bases from V and 1 base from J; bases unmatched to any gene: 5. The CDR3 region is CASSRDRGLSYEQYF. The CDR3 bases are TGTGCCAGCAGTAGGGACAGGGGTCTTTCCTACGAGCAGTACTTC.

The chain employs TRBV19 and TRBJ1-3; unclear D gene. V lost 5 bases, J lost 4 bases, and 18 bases lay in between. The CDR3 is 16 residues long. Germline V CDR1 and CDR2: LNHDA, SQIVND (reference sequence). The CDR3 DNA reads TGTGCCAGTAGTCCGGGAACTTCTGGGCCGGGAAACACCATATATTTT. Protein: CASSPGTSGPGNTIYF. Full variable domain (missing parts from reference TRBV19 and TRBJ1-3): DGGITQSPKYLFRKEGQNVTLSCEQNLNHDAMYWYRQDPGQGLRLIYYSQIVNDFQKGDIAEGYSVSREKKESFPLTVTSAQKNPTAFYLCASSPGTSGPGNTIYFGEGSWLTVV.

This chain uses TRBV19 with TRBJ1-5; no clear D gene. Germline loops: CDR1 LNHDA, CDR2 SQIVND (reference sequence). V was clipped by 3 bases and J by 3 bases, with 9 bases between them. This CDR3 region has 14 residues. The CDR3 DNA sequence: TGTGCCAGTAGTATTGCAGGCGTCAATCAGCCCCAGCATTTT. Translation gives CASSIAGVNQPQHF.

The chain is built from TRBV6-6 and TRBJ1-4, with D possibly matching TRBD1 (6 bases). Germline CDR1 and CDR2: MNHNY and SVGAGI (reference sequence). The CDR3 covers 15 residues. Between the trimmed V and J ends, which lost 0 bases and 5 bases, there was a span of 10 bases. The DNA for the CDR3 is TGTGCCAGCAGTTACTCGAATCAGGGGAATGAAAAACTGTTTTTT. Protein sequence: CASSYSNQGNEKLFF.

This clone was found a few times. The V and J genes are TRBV6-5 and TRBJ1-1, with 9 bases fitting TRBD1. With 4 bases clipped from V and 2 bases from J, the junction kept 8 bases outside the gene matches. The CDR3 has 16 amino acids. The germline CDR1 and CDR2 sequences are MNHEY and SVGAGI. The CDR3 region has the DNA TGTGCCAGCAGTTCCCTGAGGACAGGGGCTAACACTGAAGCTTTCTTT. Translated, it gives CASSSLRTGANTEAFF.

CDR3: CASSQTGGGEQFF. The CDR3 DNA reads as TGTGCCAGCAGCCAAACAGGGGGTGGTGAGCAGTTCTTC. This chain uses TRBV3-1 (or the pseudogene TRBV3-2) with TRBJ2-1, with 8 bases lining up with TRBD1. V shed 2 bases, J shed 9 bases, and the junction held 3 bases outside the gene matches. The CDR3 has 13 residues. Germline V lookup: CDR1 LGHDT, CDR2 YNNKEL (reference sequence).

CDR3: CASHRGITEAFF. The CDR3 nucleotides are TGTGCCTCGCACAGGGGGATCACTGAAGCTTTCTTT. The rearrangement joins TRBV30 to TRBJ1-1; 8 bases are a match to TRBD1. The germline V gene has CDR1 GTSNPN and CDR2 SVGIG (reference sequence). CDR3 length equals 12 residues. V was pared by 7 bases and J by 4 bases, with 5 bases of the junction left unmatched.

The chain links TRBV28 to TRBJ1-4; possibly TRBD1 for D (6 bases). Germline V gene data show CDR1 as MDHEN and CDR2 as SYDVKM. This CDR3 comprises 17 residues. The V and J ends lost 5 bases and 0 bases respectively, with 16 bases between them. CDR3 in DNA: TGTGCCAGCAGTGCGCCCGGGACAACGGCAACTAATGAAAAACTGTTTTTT. Its translation is CASSAPGTTATNEKLFF.

The V call is TRBV7-3, the J call TRBJ1-6; possible D gene TRBD1, 5 bases. Trimming took 5 bases from V and 7 from J, leaving 9 bases between them. The CDR3 totals 13 residues. Germline values: CDR1 SGHTA, CDR2 FQGTGA. The CDR3 coding sequence is TGTGCCAGCAGCCGGGGGTACAATTCACCCCTCCACTTT. Its protein product is CASSRGYNSPLHF.

This clone has a single count. J is TRBJ1-5 and V is TRBV15, with TRBD1 matching over 10 bases. CDR3 length equals 14 residues. Germline V gives CDR1 LNHNV, CDR2 YYDKDF (reference sequence). The junction had 3 bases not matched to a gene; V was cut back by 3 bases and J by 7 bases. CDR3 DNA: TGTGCCACCAGCAGGGGACAGGGGAGCCAGCCCCAGCATTTT. Translating gives CATSRGQGSQPQHF.